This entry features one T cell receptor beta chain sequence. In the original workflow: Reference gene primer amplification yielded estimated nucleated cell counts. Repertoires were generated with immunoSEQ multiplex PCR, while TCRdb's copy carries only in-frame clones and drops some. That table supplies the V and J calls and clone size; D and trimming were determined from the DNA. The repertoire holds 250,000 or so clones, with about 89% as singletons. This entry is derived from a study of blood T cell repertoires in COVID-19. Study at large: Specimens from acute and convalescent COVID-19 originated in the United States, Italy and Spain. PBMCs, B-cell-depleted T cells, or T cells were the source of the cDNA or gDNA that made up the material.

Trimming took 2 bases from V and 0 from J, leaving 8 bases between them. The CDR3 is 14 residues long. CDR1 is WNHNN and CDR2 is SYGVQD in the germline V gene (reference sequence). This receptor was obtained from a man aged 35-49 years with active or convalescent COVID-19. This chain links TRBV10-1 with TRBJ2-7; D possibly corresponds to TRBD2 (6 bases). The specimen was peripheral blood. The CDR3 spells CASSERRDSYEQYF. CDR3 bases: TGCGCCAGCAGTGAGCGGCGGGACTCCTACGAGCAGTACTTC.